The TCR beta chain under discussion was sequenced for a study of CD8+CD57+ T cells in acquired aplastic anemia. The study profiled TCR beta VDJ and CDR3 using genomic DNA as template. TCRdb fed the reads into MiXCR, producing one record per CDR3 protein. The sample records about 190,000 distinct CDR3 sequences, around 59% being singletons. Trimming took 5 bases from V and 0 from J, leaving 8 bases between them. Per germline, CDR1 LNHDA and CDR2 SQIVND (reference sequence). This CDR3 has 14 residues. V usage is TRBV19 and J usage is TRBJ1-5; no reliable D call. This TCR came from a human donor in good health, serving as a control. Sequences were obtained from sorted CD4+, CD8+, or CD8+CD57+ T cells (not recorded which) from PBMCs. Here the CDR3 reads CASSLQHSNQPQHF. The DNA for the CDR3 is TGTGCCAGTAGTTTGCAGCATAGCAATCAGCCCCAGCATTTT.